Below are 24 T cell receptor beta chains sequenced from a single sample in a study of cytomegalovirus exposure and HLA in healthy donors. PCR involved 60 Vbeta and 13 Jbeta primers. Assay used: immunoSEQ multiplex PCR; TCRdb lists only in-frame clones, some missing. The profile shows 85,000 to 100,000 clones, roughly 80% of them singletons. The sequenced material came from PBMCs. Every receptor here comes from a man aged 40-49 years in good health and CMV-seropositive.

The V call is TRBV4-1, the J call TRBJ2-1, with 9 nucleotides matching TRBD1. Trimming at V came to 2 bases and at J to 6 bases, leaving 5 bases not matched to a gene. This CDR3 is built from 15 residues. Per germline, CDR1 MGHRA and CDR2 YSYEKL. The CDR3 protein is CASSQPGQGPNEQFF. The CDR3 DNA reads TGCGCCAGCAGCCAACCGGGACAGGGACCCAATGAGCAGTTCTTC.

The chain joins TRBV5-4 to TRBJ2-3; 7 nucleotides line up with TRBD2. Trimming cost V 1 base and J 1 base; bases outside gene matches: 3. In germline, CDR1 is SGHNT, CDR2 YYREEE (reference sequence). This CDR3 has 15 residues. The DNA for the CDR3 is TGTGCCAGCAGCTTGTTTCTAGCGGGCACAGATACGCAGTATTTT. As protein: CASSLFLAGTDTQYF.

V gene TRBV6-5 combines with J gene TRBJ2-1, with D possibly TRBD2 on 5 matching bases. V was shortened by 6 bases and J by 2 bases, with 5 bases between the two germline ends. There are 12 residues in the CDR3. Germline CDR1 and CDR2: MNHEY and SVGAGI. CDR3 sequence: CASRTTYNEQFF. CDR3 nucleotides: TGTGCCAGCAGGACTACCTACAATGAGCAGTTCTTC.

This clone was observed a handful of times. The chain links TRBV5-5 to TRBJ2-2; possible D gene TRBD2, 5 bases. Between the trimmed V and J ends, which lost 0 bases and 4 bases, there was a span of 13 bases. Per germline, CDR1 SGHKS and CDR2 YYEKEE (reference sequence). CDR3 size: 16 residues. CDR3 bases: TGTGCCAGCAGCTTGGTATCTGGGAGCGGCACCGGGGAGCTGTTTTTT. It yields the protein CASSLVSGSGTGELFF.

The rearrangement joins TRBV5-1 to TRBJ2-7; D perhaps matches TRBD1 (6 bases). Trimming left V 4 bases short and J 2 bases short, with 13 bases between. Germline CDR1 SGHRS, CDR2 YFSETQ. This CDR3 contains 14 residues. The CDR3 DNA reads TGCGCCAGCAGCCCTAGGGACAACGCCTACGAGCAGTACTTC. Protein sequence: CASSPRDNAYEQYF.

This clone has a handful of counts. This chain uses TRBV6-5 with TRBJ1-2; TRBD1 aligns across 10 bases. Trimming cost V 5 bases and J 8 bases; bases outside gene matches: 11. The CDR3 consists of 15 residues. Per the germline V gene, CDR1 is MNHEY and CDR2 is SVGAGI. CDR3: CASSQTPGQGRGYTF. The DNA of the CDR3 is TGTGCCAGCAGTCAGACCCCGGGACAGGGGCGCGGCTACACCTTC.

The chain recombines TRBV7-8 with TRBJ2-7, with D hard to call. The germline V and J ends were trimmed by 0 bases and 3 bases, with 6 bases remaining between them. CDR3 length: 13 amino acids. Germline V gives CDR1 SGHVS, CDR2 FQNEAQ. The CDR3 loop is CASSLAPGYEQYF. CDR3 DNA sequence: TGTGCCAGCAGCTTAGCCCCAGGCTACGAGCAGTACTTC.

The chain recombines TRBV5-6 with TRBJ2-1; maybe TRBD2 (5 bases). This CDR3 comprises 16 residues. Trimming took off 1 base at V and 0 bases at J, with 11 bases between the two ends. CDR1 SGHDT and CDR2 YYEEEE come from the germline V gene. The CDR3 DNA sequence: TGTGCCAGCAGCTTGACGACTACTAGCTCCTACAATGAGCAGTTCTTC. Translating gives CASSLTTTSSYNEQFF.

The chain uses TRBV11-2 and TRBJ2-7, with 8 bases identical to TRBD2. There are 14 residues in the CDR3. CDR1 and CDR2 from the germline V gene are SGHAT and FQNNGV. V gave up 3 bases and J gave up 0 bases; unmatched junction bases: 1. The CDR3 nucleotides read TGTGCCAGCAGCTTGGGGACTAGCTCCTACGAGCAGTACTTC. It translates to CASSLGTSSYEQYF.

This sequence joins TRBV19 and TRBJ2-3, with 8 bases lining up with TRBD1. CDR1 LNHDA and CDR2 SQIVND come from the germline V gene (reference sequence). The CDR3 spans 17 residues. The trim removed 3 bases at V and 6 bases at J, leaving 14 bases unmatched. CDR3: CASSIPARTGRKDTQYF. DNA of the CDR3: TGTGCCAGTAGTATCCCGGCGAGGACAGGGAGGAAGGATACGCAGTATTTT.

This chain connects TRBV7-3 to TRBJ1-2; no clear D gene. Germline assignment: CDR1 SGHTA and CDR2 FQGTGA. Trimming pared 5 bases from V and 6 bases from J, leaving 13 bases between. The CDR3 runs to 13 residues. Written as DNA, the CDR3 is TGTGCCAGCAGCCCTGGTTCCGGGGATGGCTACACCTTC. Protein: CASSPGSGDGYTF.

The V gene is TRBV5-1, the J gene TRBJ2-1; TRBD1 aligns across 7 bases. CDR1 and CDR2 from the germline V gene are SGHRS and YFSETQ. The CDR3 runs 15 residues. The V gene end was trimmed by 0 bases and the J gene end by 9 bases; junction bases not matched to a gene: 9. The CDR3 DNA sequence: TGCGCCAGCAGCTTGGAGGGGACAGCATGGGGTGAGCAGTTCTTC. As protein: CASSLEGTAWGEQFF.

V is TRBV6-1 and J is TRBJ1-3, with 7 bases that match TRBD1. Germline V CDR1 and CDR2: MNHNS, SASEGT. With V trimmed by 4 bases and J by 9 bases, 18 bases remained unmatched. There are 17 residues in the CDR3. The CDR3 DNA sequence: TGTGCCAGCAGTGCCCCAACTGGGGGGCGACAGGGAGTCACCATATATTTT. It codes for CASSAPTGGRQGVTIYF.

This clone was recorded a few times. The chain uses TRBV6-5 and TRBJ2-2; 7 positions match TRBD2. Germline-derived CDR1 and CDR2 are MNHEY and SVGAGI. This CDR3 spans 15 amino acids. V gave up 6 bases and J gave up 4 bases; unmatched junction bases: 8. CDR3 DNA sequence: TGTGCCAGCAGAGTTAAGGCTAGCGGCACCGGGGAGCTGTTTTTT. As protein: CASRVKASGTGELFF.

The chain carries TRBV9 and TRBJ2-1, with a tentative D call TRBD2 (6 bases). The germline V and J ends were trimmed by 3 bases and 2 bases, with 9 bases remaining between them. The CDR3 runs 14 residues. CDR1 is SGDLS and CDR2 is YYNGEE in the germline V gene. The CDR3 region is CASSGVAAYNEQFF. DNA of the CDR3: TGTGCCAGCAGCGGTGTAGCGGCCTACAATGAGCAGTTCTTC.

The chain combines TRBV19 with TRBJ1-2; 7 bases line up with TRBD1. Germline V gene sequence: CDR1 LNHDA, CDR2 SQIVND (reference sequence). V trimming: 2 bases; J trimming: 8 bases; junction bases outside the gene matches: 5. There are 13 residues in the CDR3. CDR3 nucleotides: TGTGCCAGTAGTATAAAGGGGGCGTGGGGCTACACCTTC. This gives the protein CASSIKGAWGYTF.

The table lists this clone with a count of one. The CDR3 sequence: CASSQTREGRYTF. The CDR3 nucleotides are TGTGCCAGCAGCCAAACTCGGGAGGGACGGTACACCTTC. The chain employs TRBV7-2 and TRBJ1-2; possibly TRBD1 for D (5 bases). This CDR3 spans 13 amino acids. Trimming removed 5 bases from V and 11 bases from J, with 18 bases in between. Germline V CDR1 and CDR2: SGHTA, FQGNSA.

Worth noting for this clone: Other nucleotide sequences from this sample produce the same CDR3. CDR3: CASNHRPAYEQYF. DNA for the CDR3: TGTGCCAGCAACCACAGGCCGGCATACGAGCAGTACTTC. V and J are TRBV7-8 and TRBJ2-7; perhaps TRBD1 as D (5 bases). V was trimmed by 7 bases and J by 4 bases, leaving 14 bases between them. The CDR3 sequence is 13 residues long. The V gene's germline CDR1 is SGHVS and CDR2 FQNEAQ.

There are a few counts of this clone. The chain joins TRBV10-3 to TRBJ1-4; no reliable D call. Germline V CDR1 and CDR2: ENHRY, SYGVKD. Trimming pared 3 bases from V and 7 bases from J, leaving 12 bases between. This CDR3 has 14 residues. CDR3 coding DNA: TGTGCCATCAGTGATACACAGTATTTTGAAAAACTGTTTTTT. It yields the protein CAISDTQYFEKLFF.

The CDR3 DNA sequence: TGTGCCAGCAGCTTAGTGACAGGTCAAGAGACCCAGTACTTC. This sequence encodes CASSLVTGQETQYF. V usage is TRBV7-9 and J usage is TRBJ2-5; D may be TRBD1 (6 bases). The CDR3 is 14 residues long. Per the germline V gene, CDR1 is SEHNR and CDR2 is FQNEAQ (reference sequence). V lost 1 base, J lost 2 bases, and 8 bases lay in between.

This clone appeared a few times. In DNA, the CDR3 is TGCGCCAGCAGCCCATACAGGAAAGGGGATGAAAAACTGTTTTTT. Its translation is CASSPYRKGDEKLFF. This chain uses TRBV5-1 with TRBJ1-4, with a possible D match to TRBD1 (5 bases). The CDR3 is made up of 15 amino acids. The germline V gene encodes CDR1 SGHRS and CDR2 YFSETQ. V was pared by 4 bases and J by 6 bases, with 16 bases between. Together with reference TRBV5-1 and TRBJ1-4, the CDR3 gives the full variable domain: KAGVTQTPRYLIKTRGQQVTLSCSPISGHRSVSWYQQTPGQGLQFLFEYFSETQRNKGNFPGRFSGRQFSNSRSEMNVSTLELGDSALYLCASSPYRKGDEKLFFGSGTQLSVL.

The chain combines TRBV7-3 with TRBJ2-3; maybe TRBD2 (6 bases). V lost 5 bases and J 3 bases, leaving 12 bases between the germline ends. Germline values: CDR1 SGHTA, CDR2 FQGTGA. The CDR3 extends over 14 amino acids. CDR3 sequence: CASSPTRRTDTQYF. The CDR3 DNA sequence: TGTGCCAGCAGCCCGACTAGACGGACAGATACGCAGTATTTT.

The rearrangement uses TRBV5-1 and TRBJ2-3; 8 bases line up with TRBD1. V was pared by 4 bases and J by 6 bases, with 7 bases of the junction left unmatched. Per germline, CDR1 SGHRS and CDR2 YFSETQ. This CDR3 contains 14 residues. This CDR3 is CASSPGTGGDTQYF. CDR3 in DNA: TGCGCCAGCAGCCCGGGGACAGGAGGGGATACGCAGTATTTT. The whole variable domain, remainder taken from reference TRBV5-1 and TRBJ2-3, is KAGVTQTPRYLIKTRGQQVTLSCSPISGHRSVSWYQQTPGQGLQFLFEYFSETQRNKGNFPGRFSGRQFSNSRSEMNVSTLELGDSALYLCASSPGTGGDTQYFGPGTRLTVL.

V usage is TRBV29-1 and J usage is TRBJ2-2; TRBD2 might be the D (7 bases). This CDR3 is 15 amino acids long. Looked up from germline, CDR1 is SQVTM and CDR2 is ANQGSEA. Trimming removed 5 bases at V and 5 bases at J, with 18 bases between. The CDR3 region has the DNA TGCAGCGTTCCCCGAGGGGGGGGCAAAACCGGGGAGCTGTTTTTT. Protein product: CSVPRGGGKTGELFF.